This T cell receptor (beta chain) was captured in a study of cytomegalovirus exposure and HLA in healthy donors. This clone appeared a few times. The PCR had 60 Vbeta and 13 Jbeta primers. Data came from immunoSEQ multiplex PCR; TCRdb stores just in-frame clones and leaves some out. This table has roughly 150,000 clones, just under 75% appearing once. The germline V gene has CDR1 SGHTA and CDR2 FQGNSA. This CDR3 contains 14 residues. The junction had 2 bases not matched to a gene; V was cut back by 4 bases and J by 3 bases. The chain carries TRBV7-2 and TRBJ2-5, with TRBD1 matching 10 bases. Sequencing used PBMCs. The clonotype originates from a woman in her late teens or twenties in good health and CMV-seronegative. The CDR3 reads CASSSTGGEETQYF. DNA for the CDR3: TGTGCCAGCAGCTCGACAGGGGGCGAAGAGACCCAGTACTTC.